This T cell receptor beta chain was recovered during a study of T-cell reconstitution after alpha-beta-depleted transplantation in children. The CDR3 length is 14 residues. Germline V gene sequence: CDR1 SGHRS, CDR2 YFSETQ. V lost 7 bases, J lost 0 bases, and 5 bases stayed unmatched. This clonotype was found a few times. Unique molecular identifiers were used to barcode this TCRbeta library. TCRdb used MiXCR to reprocess the PCR reads, holding one entry per CDR3 protein. In the table there are 600,000 to 800,000 distinct CDR3 sequences, around 12% of which are singletons. The sample here was PBMCs, taken before TCRalphabeta/CD19-depleted stem cell transplant. The TCR was taken from a girl aged 2 to 10 with congenital amegakaryocytic thrombocytopenia, due to receive a stem cell transplant. This chain links TRBV5-1 with TRBJ2-3, with 7 nucleotides matching TRBD2. The CDR3: CASEASGSTDTQYF. CDR3 nucleotides: TGCGCCAGCGAGGCTAGCGGAAGCACAGATACGCAGTATTTT.